Listed below are T cell receptor beta chains from one sample, sequenced in a study of cytomegalovirus exposure and HLA in healthy donors. TCRdb's table, derived via immunoSEQ multiplex PCR, lists solely in-frame clones and lacks some. The data contain roughly 100,000 clones, 75% to 80% of them singletons. The material sequenced was PBMCs. The receptors derive from a man aged 55 to 69 in good health and CMV-seropositive. CDR3s include the opening cysteine and the closing phenylalanine or tryptophan. The order of the fields is V gene, D gene, CDR3 protein. A D gene is named only where the DNA matches it firmly.

V gene: TRBV5-1; D gene: TRBD1; CDR3 protein: CASSLDRAGNTIYF
V gene: TRBV10-1; D gene: .; CDR3 protein: CASSSYDREVYF
V gene: TRBV5-1; D gene: .; CDR3 protein: CASSPGQSYEQYF
V gene: TRBV27; D gene: TRBD1; CDR3 protein: CASSRDSTYEQYF
V gene: TRBV19; D gene: .; CDR3 protein: CASSILLSSTDTQYF
V gene: TRBV7-9; D gene: .; CDR3 protein: CASSLAGGANYGYTF
V gene: TRBV10-1; D gene: .; CDR3 protein: CASSESRSEAFF
V gene: TRBV5-1; D gene: TRBD2; CDR3 protein: CASGETPSGGSYNEQFF
V gene: TRBV19; D gene: TRBD1; CDR3 protein: CASTLGQGGNTGELFF
V gene: TRBV4-1; D gene: TRBD1; CDR3 protein: CASSQDGTGGIKDTQYF
V gene: TRBV5-1; D gene: TRBD1; CDR3 protein: CASSVWTGANYGYTF
V gene: TRBV2; D gene: .; CDR3 protein: CASSKASGRETRYF
V gene: TRBV7-9; D gene: .; CDR3 protein: CSSSFGGTEAFF
V gene: TRBV7-9; D gene: TRBD2; CDR3 protein: CASSLAEQRGGRNEQFF
V gene: TRBV5-6; D gene: .; CDR3 protein: CASSFISSDTQYF
V gene: TRBV19; D gene: .; CDR3 protein: CASSPDRNNEKLFF
V gene: TRBV7-9; D gene: .; CDR3 protein: CASSLDFGTQHF
V gene: TRBV27; D gene: .; CDR3 protein: CAGSRERGMPYEQYF
V gene: TRBV7-6; D gene: .; CDR3 protein: CASSLAGPDAQYF
V gene: TRBV5-1; D gene: TRBD2; CDR3 protein: CASSARGGAQGDTQYF
V gene: TRBV19; D gene: TRBD1; CDR3 protein: CASSVNTGAGEQYF